The 2 T cell receptor beta chains below come from one sample, sequenced in a study of regulatory T cells in long-lasting Graves disease. Combining iRepertoire HTBI primers with Arm-PCR of CDR3 regions, the authors built TCR beta libraries. TCRdb re-called the multiplex PCR reads through MiXCR, storing one row per CDR3 protein. The data contain 350,000 to 450,000 distinct CDR3 sequences, over 15% of them seen just once; the ten biggest clones take up roughly 27%. Time point defined: newly diagnosed GD, antithyroid drugs for less than 3 months. Extracted PBMC RNA gave rise to the TCR library. These data were also filed under a second study, of T cells in Graves' hyperthyroidism and ophthalmopathy.

Sequencing was performed on peripheral blood mononuclear cells (PBMCs), taken at new diagnosis, from a patient treated with antithyroid drugs. These receptors were taken from a man aged 35 to 55 with Graves disease.

The chain carries TRBV6-4 and TRBJ1-1; D unclear. The CDR3 runs to 11 residues. V lost 2 bases, J lost 7 bases, and 5 bases lay in between. Germline V gene sequence: CDR1 MRHNA, CDR2 SNTAGT. The CDR3 DNA sequence: TGTGCCAGCAGTGACGGTTATGAAGCTTTCTTT. It encodes CASSDGYEAFF.

The table lists this clonotype with a few counts. This may be a read error, as it is one base from a much larger clone. This CDR3 fails to terminate in the conserved phenylalanine or tryptophan, so it likely reflects a read error. The chain has TRBV30 and TRBJ2-1, with D hard to call. Trimming took 2 bases from V and 3 from J, leaving 17 bases between them. Germline values: CDR1 GTSNPN, CDR2 SVGIG (reference sequence). This CDR3 comprises 16 residues. The CDR3: CAWSNFAGSYYNEQFS. The CDR3 DNA reads TGTGCCTGGAGTAACTTCGCTGGATCCTACTACAATGAGCAGTTCTCC.